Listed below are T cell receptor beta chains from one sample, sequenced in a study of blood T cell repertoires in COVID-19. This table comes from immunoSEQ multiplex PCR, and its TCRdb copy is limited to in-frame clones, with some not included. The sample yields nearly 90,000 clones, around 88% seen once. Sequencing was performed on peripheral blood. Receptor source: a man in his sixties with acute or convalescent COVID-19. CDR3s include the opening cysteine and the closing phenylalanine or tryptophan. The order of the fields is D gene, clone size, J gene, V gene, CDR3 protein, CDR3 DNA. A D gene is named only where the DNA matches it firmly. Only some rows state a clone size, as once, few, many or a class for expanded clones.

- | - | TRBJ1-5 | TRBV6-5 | CASRRQFNQPQHF | TGTGCCAGCAGAAGACAGTTCAATCAGCCCCAGCATTTT
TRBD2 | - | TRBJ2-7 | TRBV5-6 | CASSLRLAGHYEQYF | TGTGCCAGCAGCTTGCGGCTAGCGGGCCACTACGAGCAGTACTTC
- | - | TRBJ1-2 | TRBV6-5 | CASTGLYGYTF | TGTGCCAGCACGGGACTATATGGCTACACCTTC
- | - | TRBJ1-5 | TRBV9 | CASSVDGGDNQPQHF | TGTGCCAGCAGCGTAGACGGGGGTGACAATCAGCCCCAGCATTTT
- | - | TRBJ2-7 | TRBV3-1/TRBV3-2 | CASSRSGLAYEQYF | TGTGCCAGCAGCCGAAGCGGGCTAGCCTACGAGCAGTACTTC
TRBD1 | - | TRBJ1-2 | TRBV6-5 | CASSYGQGAINYGYTF | TGTGCCAGCAGTTACGGCCAGGGGGCGATTAATTATGGCTACACCTTC
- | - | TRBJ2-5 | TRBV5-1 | CASSLTGDEETQYF | TGCGCCAGCAGCTTGACAGGTGATGAAGAGACCCAGTACTTC
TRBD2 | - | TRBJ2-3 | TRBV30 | CAWSHLAGGTDTQYF | TGTGCCTGGAGTCATCTAGCGGGAGGGACAGATACGCAGTATTTT
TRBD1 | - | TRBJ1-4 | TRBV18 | CASSPGGTGSNEKLFF | TGTGCCAGCTCACCAGGCGGGACAGGGTCTAATGAAAAACTGTTTTTT
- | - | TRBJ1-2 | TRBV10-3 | CAISNRDFYGYTF | TGTGCCATCAGTAACAGGGATTTCTATGGCTACACCTTC
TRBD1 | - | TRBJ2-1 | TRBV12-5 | CASGVQGVYNEQFF | TGTGCTAGTGGTGTACAGGGGGTTTACAATGAGCAGTTCTTC
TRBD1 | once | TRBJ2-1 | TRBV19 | CASSPPDRVYEQFF | TGTGCCAGTAGTCCCCCGGACAGGGTTTATGAGCAGTTCTTC
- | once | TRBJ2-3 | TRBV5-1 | CASSLEARGSADTQYF | TGCGCCAGCAGCTTGGAGGCAAGGGGCTCAGCGGATACGCAGTATTTT
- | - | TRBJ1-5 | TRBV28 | CASSRMGGRGQPQHF | TGTGCCAGCAGCCGAATGGGGGGACGGGGTCAGCCCCAGCATTTT
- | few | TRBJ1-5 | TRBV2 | CASSPGGSKPQHF | TGTGCCAGCAGTCCCGGGGGGTCTAAGCCCCAGCATTTT
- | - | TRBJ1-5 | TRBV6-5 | CASNREVGQPQHF | TGTGCCAGCAACCGGGAGGTTGGACAGCCCCAGCATTTT
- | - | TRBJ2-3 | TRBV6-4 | CASIEGQGGDTQYF | TGTGCCAGCATTGAGGGGCAAGGGGGAGATACGCAGTATTTT
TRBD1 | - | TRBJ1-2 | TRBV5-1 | CASSRDSINYGYTF | TGCGCCAGCAGCCGGGACAGCATTAACTATGGCTACACCTTC
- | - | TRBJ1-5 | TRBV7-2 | CASSLRLGSGGQPQHF | TGTGCCAGCAGCTTACGGTTAGGGAGCGGTGGGCAGCCCCAGCATTTT
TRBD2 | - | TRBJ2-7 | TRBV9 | CASSVGLAGGPLTSEQYF | TGTGCCAGCAGCGTCGGACTAGCGGGAGGGCCTCTTACGAGCGAGCAGTACTTC
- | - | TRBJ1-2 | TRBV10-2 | CASSDGGSGYTF | TGCGCCAGCAGTGATGGGGGGAGCGGCTACACCTTC
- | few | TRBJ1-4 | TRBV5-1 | CASSLLQGHEKLFF | TGCGCCAGCAGCTTACTACAGGGCCATGAAAAACTGTTTTTT
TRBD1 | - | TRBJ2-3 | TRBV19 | CASSKGQGRVSTDTQYF | TGTGCCAGTAGTAAGGGACAGGGTCGGGTTAGCACAGATACGCAGTATTTT
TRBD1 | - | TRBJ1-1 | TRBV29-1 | CSVEGGQGAGEAFF | TGCAGCGTTGAGGGTGGACAGGGGGCCGGTGAAGCTTTCTTT
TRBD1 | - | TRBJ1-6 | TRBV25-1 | CASQDRINSPLHF | TGTGCCAGCCAGGACAGGATAAATTCACCCCTCCACTTT
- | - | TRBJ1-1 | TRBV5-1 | CASSLEGEGGTEAFF | TGCGCCAGCAGCTTGGAAGGGGAGGGAGGCACTGAAGCTTTCTTT
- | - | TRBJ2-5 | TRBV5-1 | CASSLRLDQETQYF | TGCGCCAGCAGCTTACGACTAGACCAAGAGACCCAGTACTTC
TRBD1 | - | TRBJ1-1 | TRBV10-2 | CASRQTGTGIEAFF | TGCGCCAGCCGCCAGACAGGGACCGGAATTGAAGCTTTCTTT
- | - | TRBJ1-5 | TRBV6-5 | CASSSLGQINNQPQHF | TGTGCCAGCAGTTCTCTTGGGCAGATTAACAATCAGCCCCAGCATTTT
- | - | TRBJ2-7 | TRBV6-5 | CASSYVGANSYEQYF | TGTGCCAGCAGTTACGTGGGGGCGAACTCCTACGAGCAGTACTTC
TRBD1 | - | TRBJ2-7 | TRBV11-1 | CASRLPGQVFDEQYF | TGTGCCAGCAGATTGCCGGGACAGGTCTTCGACGAGCAGTACTTC
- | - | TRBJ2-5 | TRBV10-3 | CAISESVGGRRETQYF | TGTGCCATCAGTGAGTCAGTTGGTGGGAGGAGGGAGACCCAGTACTTC
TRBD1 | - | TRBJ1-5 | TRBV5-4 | CASSPGQGRNQPQHF | TGTGCCAGCAGCCCGGGACAGGGACGGAATCAGCCCCAGCATTTT
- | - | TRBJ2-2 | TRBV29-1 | CSVTLGSTGELFF | TGCAGCGTTACCCTAGGGAGCACCGGGGAGCTGTTTTTT